Each of the 11 T cell receptor beta chains below was sequenced from the same sample in a study of T cells in women clearing cervical HPV infection. Here immunoSEQ multiplex PCR was the method, and the copy in TCRdb shows in-frame clones only, minus some. The listing records about 30,000 clones. Sequences were obtained from blood buffy coat. These receptors came from a woman between 18 and 70 years old with a cervical HPV16 infection that either progressed to CIN3+ or cleared (not recorded which).

Notes on this clone: The read gets to within 3 residues of the CDR3 end, and the germline J gene fills in the rest. The chain couples TRBV6-4 to TRBJ2-1; D not resolved. The CDR3 spans 12 residues. CDR1 and CDR2 from the germline V gene are MRHNA and SNTAGT. Trimming stripped 6 bases from V and 5 bases from J, with 8 bases between. Partial CDR3 DNA: TGTGCCAGCAGGGCCCAAAACAATGAG. This translates into CASRAQNNE. The complete CDR3 protein is CASRAQNNEQFF.

To note about this clone: The observed sequence ends 3 residues before the CDR3 terminus, with the missing tail filled in from the germline J gene. V usage is TRBV20-1 and J usage is TRBJ1-1, with 7 positions matching TRBD1. This CDR3 region has 15 residues. V was clipped by 2 bases and J by 0 bases; unmatched bases: 6. The germline CDR1 and CDR2 sequences are DFQATT and SNEGSKA (reference sequence). The sequenced part of the CDR3 DNA is TGCAGTGCTAGACAGGCAGGGGGGATGAACACTGAA. Residues: CSARQAGGMNTE. The whole CDR3 region reads CSARQAGGMNTEAFF.

On this clone: The read ends 3 residues early relative to the CDR3; the germline J gene fills the gap. V usage is TRBV19 and J usage is TRBJ2-1; 12 bases are a match to TRBD1. The length of the CDR3 is 15 residues. The V gene end was trimmed by 6 bases and the J gene end by 8 bases; junction bases not matched to a gene: 8. The germline gives CDR1 LNHDA, CDR2 SQIVND (reference sequence). CDR3 residues: CASSEGTGGFYEQFF. The sequenced CDR3 bases are TGTGCCAGTAGCGAAGGGACAGGGGGCTTCTATGAG.

As concerns this clone: Read sequence stops 3 residues before the CDR3 end, and the germline J gene provides the missing end. The rearrangement links TRBV9 to TRBJ2-3; 10 bases are a match to TRBD2. J lost 2 bases, V lost 4 bases, and 7 bases had no gene match. The germline V gene has CDR1 SGDLS and CDR2 YYNGEE. The CDR3 runs to 16 residues. The DNA read from the CDR3 is TGTGCCAGCAGCTTTAGCGGGGGGATTAACACAGATACG. It yields the protein CASSFSGGINTDT. The whole CDR3 reads CASSFSGGINTDTQYF.

About this clone: Read data end 3 residues before the CDR3 end; the end is taken from the germline J gene. The chain uses TRBV24-1 and TRBJ2-2, with D tentatively TRBD1 (5 bases). CDR3 length: 15 amino acids. Between the trimmed V and J ends, which lost 4 bases and 3 bases, there was a span of 11 bases. Germline lookup yields CDR1 KGHDR and CDR2 SFDVKD. The CDR3 bases that were read are TGTGCCACCAGTGAGACAGTAAGAGACACCGGGGAG. Its translation: CATSETVRDTGE. The entire CDR3 is CATSETVRDTGELFF.

As regards this clone: The read terminates 3 residues before the CDR3 end, so the remaining end is supplied by the germline J gene. The chain couples TRBV30 to TRBJ2-2; D tentatively fits TRBD1 or TRBD2 (6 bases each). The V end lost 4 bases, the J end lost 3 bases, and 9 bases lay between the germline ends. Per the germline V gene, CDR1 is GTSNPN and CDR2 is SVGIG (reference sequence). The CDR3 is 13 residues long. The DNA read from the CDR3 is TGTGCCTGGAACAGGGAGGACACCGGGGAG. Translation gives CAWNREDTGE. The CDR3 reads in full as CAWNREDTGELFF.

As regards this clone: Read coverage stops 3 residues before the CDR3 terminus; the germline J gene supplies the remainder. The chain carries TRBV29-1 and TRBJ1-2; D might be TRBD1 (5 bases). V was pared by 4 bases and J by 6 bases, with 15 bases between. The CDR3 length is 13 residues. Germline V gene lookup returns CDR1 SQVTM and CDR2 ANQGSEA. The CDR3 spells CSVATMTENGYTF. The part of the CDR3 DNA that was read is TGCAGCGTTGCGACGATGACAGAAAATGGC.

Of note for this clone: The read falls 3 residues short of the CDR3 end, and the missing part is taken from the germline J gene. The chain couples TRBV15 to TRBJ2-3, with D possibly TRBD2 on 6 matching bases. The germline V gene encodes CDR1 LNHNV and CDR2 YYDKDF (reference sequence). V lost 5 bases and J 4 bases, leaving 10 bases between the germline ends. The CDR3 runs to 13 residues. This CDR3 is CATSSRGADTQYF. Partial CDR3 DNA: TGTGCCACCAGCTCCCGCGGGGCAGATACG.

On this clone: Read coverage stops 3 residues before the CDR3 terminus; the germline J gene supplies the remainder. The rearrangement uses TRBV12-3 or TRBV12-4 and TRBJ1-1; D possibly corresponds to TRBD1 (5 bases). Trimming removed 6 bases at V and 0 bases at J, with 14 bases between. This CDR3 comprises 15 residues. The CDR3 sequence: CASSYSGTLNTEAFF. The sequenced part of the CDR3 DNA is TGTGCCAGCAGCTACAGCGGGACGCTGAACACTGAA.

With regard to this clone: The read stops 3 residues short of the end of the CDR3; the missing end is completed from the germline J gene. The V and J genes are TRBV29-1 and TRBJ2-7, with 8 bases that match TRBD1. The V gene end was trimmed by 8 bases and the J gene end by 6 bases; junction bases not matched to a gene: 9. The CDR3 has 12 amino acids. Germline V gene sequence: CDR1 SQVTM, CDR2 ANQGSEA. CDR3 DNA (partial): TGCAGCATCGGACAGGGAGATAGCGAG. It is translated as CSIGQGDSE. In full, the CDR3 reads CSIGQGDSEQYF.

Partial CDR3 DNA: TGTGCCAGCAGCGCGTTGCAGGGGGTGAATGAAAAA. Amino acids: CASSALQGVNEK. Given in full, the CDR3 is CASSALQGVNEKLFF. The V and J genes are TRBV5-6 and TRBJ1-4; 7 bases are shared with TRBD1. The read ends 3 residues early relative to the CDR3; the germline J gene fills the gap. The CDR3 extends over 15 amino acids. After removal of 4 bases from V and 5 bases from J, the junction contained 8 bases not matched to a gene. The germline V gene has CDR1 SGHDT and CDR2 YYEEEE.